This entry is about one T cell receptor (beta chain). What antigen it recognizes has not been identified. Base qualities are not provided; no much larger clone lies one nucleotide away. This record comes from a study of cytomegalovirus exposure and HLA in healthy donors (dated by TCRdb to 2016 to 2017). The study in broad terms: An earlier analysis of some 550 of the donors reported more than 250 Gb of sequence data and 100 million to 140 million unique TCR beta sequences from some 180 million T cells. An early release covering roughly 600 HLA-typed donors comprised 250 to 350 gigabases of sequencing data and roughly 85 million unique TCR sequences. Among the roughly 400 genotyped donors, approximately 81% belonged to the genetic ancestry cluster associated with self-reported Caucasian donors. The aim of the study was to test whether cataloging public T cell receptors could identify signatures of past pathogen exposure. The T cell repertoires of several hundred subjects were profiled by immunosequencing and related to cytomegalovirus serostatus. In addition to the first cohort of 666 subjects, a separate validation cohort of 130 or so different subjects was used. To predict cytomegalovirus infection status, the study brought together high-throughput TCR immunosequencing, statistical association of individual TCRs with disease status, and machine learning. A later analysis re-analyzed previously published TCR beta repertoires from about 730 donors and added high-resolution HLA genotyping to study TCR occurrence patterns. Rather than using new phenotypic data, the later analysis identified candidate immune exposures from TCR beta sequences and from how often those sequences occurred across donors. An earlier analysis of around 640 of the donors used high-throughput TCR beta sequencing to judge whether each TCR beta V gene segment behaved as functional or pseudogenic. Donor age, sex, ethnicity and CMV serostatus were collected together with the repertoire data. A later genetic analysis took genome-wide SNP genotypes for 398 of the 666 donors and used that subset as a discovery cohort. Every repertoire in the discovery cohort had been generated on one and the same sequencing platform. HLA typing included class I and class II loci at four-digit resolution. Typing coverage differed by locus: A, B, C, DRB1 and DQB1 were typed in roughly 620-630 donors, DQA1 in about 500, DPA1 in 600 to 610, and DPB1 in around 440. A handful of DR-DQ haplotypes were handled as single units for association and clustering because linkage in the cohort was strong. Across approximately 400 genotyped donors of the cohort, an average of roughly 230,000 unique TCR beta nucleotide sequences per donor were sequenced, and roughly 17% of those sequences were non-productive. Overall results and qualifications from the work: At a false discovery rate of 0.05, a later analysis linked under 20,000 TCR beta sequences to specific HLA alleles. A later genetic analysis associated a missense DCLRE1C variant with V-gene and J-gene trimming of TCR beta chains, and an independent cohort replicated the association. The authors suggested that the approach could potentially be extended to other disease states and immunological phenotypes. CMV serostatus was the only immune exposure information available for the cohort. A further reported finding was that TCR beta sequences accurately predicted the HLA-A and HLA-B alleles for most subjects in the first cohort. In a later analysis, most CMV-associated TCR beta chains were found to appear HLA-restricted, with HLA associations seemingly driven largely by CMV exposure. When HLA alleles, especially DR and DQ, strongly co-occurred, TCR associations were difficult to assign to individual alleles. Because some donors lacked HLA typing at each locus, the association tests relied only on the typed subset. In the study, around 150 TCR beta chains were listed as associated with cytomegalovirus. In an earlier analysis of 500 to 650 of the donors, most TCR beta V segments appeared in productive rearrangements about 87% or about 30% of the time, broadly matching IMGT annotations. Only TCR beta chains were sequenced in this cohort, and the absence of alpha or paired-chain data limited detectable features. A later analysis found that TCR association rates varied across HLA loci, with DRB1 alleles showing the most associated TCRs and HLA-C alleles the fewest. Seventeen rarely observed V segments, including chromosome 9 orphons, were excluded from the earlier analysis of several hundred of the donors because counts were too low. The presence/absence analyses assumed that sequencing depth was roughly uniform across donors, and that assumption may not be true. In vitro tests confirmed that a few of the cytomegalovirus-associated TCR beta chains recognize cytomegalovirus antigens. Across donors, most TCR sequences were observed very rarely, whereas some public TCRs were present in many individuals. A cluster of highly shared sequence variants was judged likely to represent a technical artifact of the sequencing pipeline. Linkage disequilibrium might explain the correlated functional status among segregating V segments, but an unknown experimental factor could not be ruled out. A later genetic analysis reported fewer N-insertions in productive TCRs among donors in an Asian-associated ancestry cluster than the roughly 640-donor mean. The 87-base-pair reads could not distinguish some IMGT-functional V segments, including TRBV6-2 and TRBV6-3, so those segments were excluded. In a later analysis, several top co-occurrence clusters were reported to appear linked to parvovirus B19, influenza, CMV and Epstein-Barr virus. Compared with equally common non-associated chains, HLA-associated TCR beta chains in a later analysis were more clonally expanded and had lower generation probabilities. In both the original and validation cohorts, the classifier was reported to diagnose cytomegalovirus status with high specificity and sensitivity.

In total, 500 to 700 healthy bone marrow donors made up the cohort. At the time of sampling, all cohort members were nominally healthy, though unrecorded immune exposures were likely present. CMV serostatus was recorded as positive for 289 and negative for about 50% of the roughly 670 cohort members, whereas no CMV serostatus was recorded for the donor in question. A peripheral blood sample was provided by each donor, and peripheral blood mononuclear cells were used for TCR beta sequencing. The Qiagen DNeasy Blood Extraction Kit was used to extract genomic DNA from the blood cell samples. The CDR1 and CDR2 encoded by the germline V gene are MNHEY and SVGAGI. Counted from cysteine to phenylalanine, this CDR3 has 15 amino acids. The kept DNA is CDR3 alone, 45 bases in frame from the first base. V drops 7 bases and J drops 2 bases, leaving 17 bases in between. The library was built by means of the immunoSEQ multiplex PCR assay. The multiplex PCR relied on a mix of 60 forward primers for TCR Vbeta segments and 13 reverse primers for TCR Jbeta segments. A multiplex PCR assay on genomic DNA amplified the CDR3 region of rearranged TCR beta genes. Amplified TCR beta libraries were sequenced as 87-base-pair reads on the Illumina HiSeq System. As for how the authors treated the data: A later analysis tallied roughly 76 million unique TCR beta chains across the 700 or so repertoires, and about 12 million of those chains were shared by two or more donors. To remove PCR and sequencing errors, raw reads were error-corrected and collapsed into unique sequences using a nearest-neighbor algorithm that merged closely related sequences. Alignment of CDR3 sequences to IMGT reference sequences was used to assign V, D and J gene segments. For a sequence to be retained, at least a six-nucleotide match to both a V gene segment and a J gene segment was required. A rearrangement counted as productive if the CDR3 had no stop codons and remained in frame with V and J, and every other rearrangement counted as non-productive. Following IMGT convention, CDR3 was defined as the stretch from the second conserved V-encoded cysteine up to the conserved J-encoded phenylalanine. The earlier analysis of a few hundred of the donors excluded any sequence lacking an unambiguous match to a single V gene segment. In an earlier analysis of several hundred of the donors, V segments were called functional above 56.7% productive rearrangements and were called segregating when the between-donor standard deviation exceeded 5%. A statistical classification framework was built to diagnose cytomegalovirus status from the catalog of TCR beta chain sequences. In a later analysis, V and J genes were assigned by comparing TCR nucleotide sequences against IMGT/GENE-DB human TR gene sequences. A later analysis assigned CDR3 sequences and most-parsimonious VDJ recombination scenarios with the TCRdist pipeline. In a later analysis, every TCR beta chain was defined by the combination of its CDR3 amino acid sequence and its V-gene family, and reads without a unique V-gene family were dropped. In a later analysis, around 600 highly shared, low-generation-probability nucleotide sequences were removed to address suspected cross-contamination and a sequencing artifact. For each public chain, a later analysis derived a clonal expansion index from normalized ranks of inferred template counts within each repertoire. Generation probabilities in a later analysis came from a VDJ recombination model fitted to out-of-frame rearrangements, and those results were checked against IGoR. In a later analysis, hypergeometric tests were used to score TCR-TCR, TCR-HLA and TCR-CMV co-occurrence, with a repertoire-size bias correction applied to TCR pairs. To estimate false discovery rates, a later analysis permuted the HLA or CMV assignments 20 times. In a later analysis, co-occurring TCRs were grouped using DBSCAN, and TCRdist sequence similarity was added for clustering within HLA-allele-positive subsets. For co-occurrence clustering, repertoires with fewer than 30,000 or more than 120,000 public chains were excluded, along with about five repertoires with anomalous nucleotide sharing. Not all clones reach the TCRdb copy of this immuneACCESS table, which keeps in-frame sequences only. Checked studies attribute under half of the gap to unresolved V genes and leave the rest unexplained. Clone size and V and J calls were adopted from that table, with D and trimming inferred from the DNA. The sample table lists approximately 70,000 clones, around 70% of them with a count of one. The ten largest make up over 9.5% of the sample.

The sequence links TRBV6-5 to TRBJ1-2, with no confident D gene call. The material sequenced was PBMCs. The sequence came from a human donor in good health. The DNA sequence reads TGTGCCAGCATCCCGCGGGCCGACGCAAACTATGGCTACACCTTC. This yields the protein CASIPRADANYGYTF.